This T cell receptor beta chain was identified during a study of PD-1 blockade in classical Hodgkin lymphoma. Whole-study findings and limits: Reported baseline diversity: healthy donors highest, relapsed/refractory patients lowest.

Generated by immunoSEQ multiplex PCR, the TCRdb table keeps only in-frame clones and is missing some. The repertoire holds over 90,000 clones, with roughly 89% as singletons. The patients all showed relapse after autologous stem cell transplantation, while their brentuximab vedotin exposure varied. In the case of this clone: Its target is unknown.

This TCR came from a human donor with classical Hodgkin lymphoma. The sequencing used peripheral blood mononuclear cells (PBMCs), collected before the second cycle of nivolumab.

CDR3: CASSVTAGGSTDTQYF. Written as DNA, the CDR3 is TGTGCCAGCAGCGTCACCGCGGGGGGTAGCACAGATACGCAGTATTTT. V usage is TRBV9 and J usage is TRBJ2-3, with TRBD2 matching over 8 bases. Germline V gene data show CDR1 as SGDLS and CDR2 as YYNGEE. Trimming took 2 bases from V and 0 from J; bases not matched to a gene: 5. The CDR3 sequence is 16 residues long.